This T cell receptor (beta chain) appears in the sequencing data of a study of blood T cell repertoires in COVID-19. The overall study: The United States, Italy and Spain were the sources of the acute and convalescent COVID-19 samples. PBMCs, B-cell-depleted T cells, or T cells were the source of the cDNA or gDNA that made up the material.

Under the authors' procedure: From reference gene primer amplification, estimates of nucleated cell counts were derived. Measured with immunoSEQ multiplex PCR; TCRdb has only the in-frame clones, and not every one. The DNA gave D and trimming, while V, J and clone size come from that table. Among some 270,000 clones listed, roughly 89% were seen once. This clone was detected once. The clonotype originates from a young man with acute or convalescent COVID-19. The sample consisted of peripheral blood.

CDR3 nucleotide sequence: TGTGCCAGCAGCTTAGCAGTAGCGGGAGGCCTCTCCTCCTACGAGCAGTACTTC. It is translated as CASSLAVAGGLSSYEQYF. The chain carries TRBV7-8 and TRBJ2-7, with 10 bases identical to TRBD2. V gave up 0 bases and J gave up 0 bases; unmatched junction bases: 8. Germline V CDR1 and CDR2: SGHVS, FQNEAQ. The CDR3 is made up of 18 amino acids.